This TCR beta chain originates from a study of control samples from healthy donors and cancer patients. This CDR3 region has 14 residues. Per germline, CDR1 KGHSH and CDR2 LQKENI. The ends lost 8 bases at V and 1 base at J; junction bases unmatched: 4. Some clones are missing from TCRdb's copy, which holds only in-frame ones; the method was immunoSEQ multiplex PCR. There are some 190,000 clones in the sample; about 89% occur only once, and roughly 1.9% lies in the top ten. The origin of this receptor is a man younger than 40 in good health. V gene TRBV18 combines with J gene TRBJ2-2; 7 positions match TRBD1. The sequencing sample was made of blood. CDR3 protein: CASRRTGNTGELFF. The CDR3 DNA reads TGTGCCAGCCGGCGGACAGGGAACACCGGGGAGCTGTTTTTT.